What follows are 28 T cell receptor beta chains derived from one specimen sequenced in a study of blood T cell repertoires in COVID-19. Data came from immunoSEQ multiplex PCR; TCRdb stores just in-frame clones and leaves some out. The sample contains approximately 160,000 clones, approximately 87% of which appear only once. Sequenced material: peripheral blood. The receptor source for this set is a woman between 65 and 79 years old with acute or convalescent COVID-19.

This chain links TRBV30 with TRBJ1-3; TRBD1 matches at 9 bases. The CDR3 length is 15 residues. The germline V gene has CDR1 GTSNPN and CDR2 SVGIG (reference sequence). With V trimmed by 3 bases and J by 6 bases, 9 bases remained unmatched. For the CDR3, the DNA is TGTGCCTGGAGCGGGACAGGGTGGCCCGTAAACACCATATATTTT. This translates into CAWSGTGWPVNTIYF.

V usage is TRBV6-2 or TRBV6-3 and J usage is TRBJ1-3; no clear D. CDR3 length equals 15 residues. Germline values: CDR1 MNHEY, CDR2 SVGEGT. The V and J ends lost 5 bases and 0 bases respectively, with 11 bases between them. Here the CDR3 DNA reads TGTGCCAGCAGTACCCGTCGGGGCTCTGGAAACACCATATATTTT. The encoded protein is CASSTRRGSGNTIYF.

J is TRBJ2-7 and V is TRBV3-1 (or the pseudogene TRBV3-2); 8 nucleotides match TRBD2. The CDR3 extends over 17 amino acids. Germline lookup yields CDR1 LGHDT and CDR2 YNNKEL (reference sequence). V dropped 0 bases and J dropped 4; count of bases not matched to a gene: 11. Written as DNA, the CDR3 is TGTGCCAGCAGCCAAGAGTTTTCTTCGGGAGGGCCTTACGAGCAGTACTTC. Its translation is CASSQEFSSGGPYEQYF.

The CDR3 DNA sequence: TGTGCCAGCAGCCAAGAACAGGGATTTAACACTGAAGCTTTCTTT. Translation: CASSQEQGFNTEAFF. The chain combines TRBV14 with TRBJ1-1; D perhaps matches TRBD1 (6 bases). The V end was cut by 0 bases, the J end by 2 bases, with 10 bases between. CDR1 and CDR2 (germline): SGHDN, FVKESK. The CDR3 is 15 residues long.

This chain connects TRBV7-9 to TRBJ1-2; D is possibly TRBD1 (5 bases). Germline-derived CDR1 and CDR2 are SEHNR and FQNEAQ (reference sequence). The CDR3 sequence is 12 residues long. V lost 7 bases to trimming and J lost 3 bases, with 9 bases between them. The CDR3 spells CASNRGDYGYTF. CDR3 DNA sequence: TGTGCCAGCAATCGGGGGGACTATGGCTACACCTTC.

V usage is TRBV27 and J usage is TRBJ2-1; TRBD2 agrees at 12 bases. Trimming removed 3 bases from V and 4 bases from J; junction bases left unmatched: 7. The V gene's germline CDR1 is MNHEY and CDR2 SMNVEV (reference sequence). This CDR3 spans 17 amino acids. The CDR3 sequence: CASSFRLAGGKYNEQFF. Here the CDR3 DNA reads TGTGCCAGCAGTTTTAGGCTAGCGGGAGGGAAGTACAATGAGCAGTTCTTC.

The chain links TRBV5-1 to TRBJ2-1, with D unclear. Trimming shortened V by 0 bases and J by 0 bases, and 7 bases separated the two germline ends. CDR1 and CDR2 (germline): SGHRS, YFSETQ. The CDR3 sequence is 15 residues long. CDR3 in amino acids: CASSLVAVSYNEQFF. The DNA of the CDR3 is TGCGCCAGCAGCTTGGTGGCAGTCTCCTACAATGAGCAGTTCTTC.

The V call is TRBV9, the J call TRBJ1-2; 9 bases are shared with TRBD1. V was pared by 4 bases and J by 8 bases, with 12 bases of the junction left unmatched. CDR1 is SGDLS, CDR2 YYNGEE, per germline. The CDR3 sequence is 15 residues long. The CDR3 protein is CASSPSGTGKEGYTF. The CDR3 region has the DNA TGTGCCAGCAGCCCATCGGGGACAGGGAAGGAGGGCTACACCTTC.

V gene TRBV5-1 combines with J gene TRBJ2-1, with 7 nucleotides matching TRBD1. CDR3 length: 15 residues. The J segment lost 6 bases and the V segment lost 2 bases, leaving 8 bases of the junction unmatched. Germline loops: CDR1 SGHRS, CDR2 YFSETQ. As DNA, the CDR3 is TGCGCCAGCAGCTTAATCGGGGACAGCCCCAATGAGCAGTTCTTC. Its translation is CASSLIGDSPNEQFF. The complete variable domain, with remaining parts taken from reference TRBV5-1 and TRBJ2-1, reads KAGVTQTPRYLIKTRGQQVTLSCSPISGHRSVSWYQQTPGQGLQFLFEYFSETQRNKGNFPGRFSGRQFSNSRSEMNVSTLELGDSALYLCASSLIGDSPNEQFFGPGTRLTVL.

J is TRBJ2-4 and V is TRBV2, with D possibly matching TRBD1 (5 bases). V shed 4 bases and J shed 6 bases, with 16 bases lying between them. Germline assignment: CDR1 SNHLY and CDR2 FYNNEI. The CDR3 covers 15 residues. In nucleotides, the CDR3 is TGTGCCAGCAGTGTCCTTCAGGGAAGGACAAACATTCAGTACTTC. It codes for CASSVLQGRTNIQYF.

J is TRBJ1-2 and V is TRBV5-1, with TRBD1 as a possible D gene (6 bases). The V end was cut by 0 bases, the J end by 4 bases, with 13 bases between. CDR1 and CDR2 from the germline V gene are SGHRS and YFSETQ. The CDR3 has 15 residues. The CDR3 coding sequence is TGCGCCAGCAGCTTGGAGGACAGTCGAATCTATGGCTACACCTTC. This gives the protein CASSLEDSRIYGYTF.

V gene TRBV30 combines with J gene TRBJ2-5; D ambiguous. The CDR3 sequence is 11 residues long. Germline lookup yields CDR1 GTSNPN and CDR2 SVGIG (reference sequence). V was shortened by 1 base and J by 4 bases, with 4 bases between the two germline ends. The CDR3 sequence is CAWSERETQYF. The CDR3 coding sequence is TGTGCCTGGAGTGAGAGAGAGACCCAGTACTTC.

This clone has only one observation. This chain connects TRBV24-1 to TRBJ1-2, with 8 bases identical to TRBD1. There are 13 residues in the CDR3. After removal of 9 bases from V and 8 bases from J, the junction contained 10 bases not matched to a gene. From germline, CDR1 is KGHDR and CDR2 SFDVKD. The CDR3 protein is CATSPGQGLGYTF. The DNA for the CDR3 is TGTGCCACCTCTCCTGGACAGGGCTTGGGCTACACCTTC.

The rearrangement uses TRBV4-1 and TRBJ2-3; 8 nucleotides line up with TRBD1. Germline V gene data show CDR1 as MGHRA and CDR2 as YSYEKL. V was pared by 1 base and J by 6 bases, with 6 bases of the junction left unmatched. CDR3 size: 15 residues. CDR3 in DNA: TGCGCCAGCAGCCAAGTCAGGGGGCAGGTGGATACGCAGTATTTT. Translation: CASSQVRGQVDTQYF.

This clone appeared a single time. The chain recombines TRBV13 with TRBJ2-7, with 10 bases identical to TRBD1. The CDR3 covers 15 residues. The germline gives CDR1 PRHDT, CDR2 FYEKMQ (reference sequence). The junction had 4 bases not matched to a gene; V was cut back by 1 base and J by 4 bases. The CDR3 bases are TGTGCCAGCAGCTTAGAGGGACAGGGGTTTTACGAGCAGTACTTC. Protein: CASSLEGQGFYEQYF.

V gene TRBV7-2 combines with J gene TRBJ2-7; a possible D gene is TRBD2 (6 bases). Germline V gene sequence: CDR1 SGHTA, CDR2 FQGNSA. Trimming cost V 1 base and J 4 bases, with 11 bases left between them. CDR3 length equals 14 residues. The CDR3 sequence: CASSLGGVNYEQYF. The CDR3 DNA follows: TGTGCCAGCAGCTTAGGGGGGGTAAATTACGAGCAGTACTTC.

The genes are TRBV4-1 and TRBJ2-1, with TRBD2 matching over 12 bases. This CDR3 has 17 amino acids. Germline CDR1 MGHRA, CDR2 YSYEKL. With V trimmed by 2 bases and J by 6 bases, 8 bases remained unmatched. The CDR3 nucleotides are TGCGCCAGCAGCCAATTCAGGACTAGCGGGGAACCCAATGAGCAGTTCTTC. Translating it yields CASSQFRTSGEPNEQFF.

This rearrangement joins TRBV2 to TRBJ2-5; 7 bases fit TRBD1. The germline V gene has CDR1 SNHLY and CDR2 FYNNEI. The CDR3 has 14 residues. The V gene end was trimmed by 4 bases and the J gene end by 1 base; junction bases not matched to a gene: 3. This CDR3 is CASSVGQPQETQYF. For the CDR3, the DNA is TGTGCCAGCAGTGTGGGACAGCCCCAAGAGACCCAGTACTTC.

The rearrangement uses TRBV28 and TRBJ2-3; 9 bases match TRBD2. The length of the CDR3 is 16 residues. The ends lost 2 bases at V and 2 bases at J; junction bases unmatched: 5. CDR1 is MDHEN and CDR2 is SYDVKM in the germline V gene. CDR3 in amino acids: CASSLPLAGPTDTQYF. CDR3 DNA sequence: TGTGCCAGCAGTTTACCGCTAGCGGGGCCCACAGATACGCAGTATTTT. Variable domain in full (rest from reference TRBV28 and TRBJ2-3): DVKVTQSSRYLVKRTGEKVFLECVQDMDHENMFWYRQDPGLGLRLIYFSYDVKMKEKGDIPEGYSVSREKKERFSLILESASTNQTSMYLCASSLPLAGPTDTQYFGPGTRLTVL.

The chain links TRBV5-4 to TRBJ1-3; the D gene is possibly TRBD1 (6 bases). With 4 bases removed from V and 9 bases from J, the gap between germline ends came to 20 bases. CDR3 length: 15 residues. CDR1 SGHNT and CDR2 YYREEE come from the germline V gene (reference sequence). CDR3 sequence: CASSADRSLESTIYF. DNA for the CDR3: TGTGCCAGCAGCGCCGACAGGTCTCTGGAAAGCACCATATATTTT.

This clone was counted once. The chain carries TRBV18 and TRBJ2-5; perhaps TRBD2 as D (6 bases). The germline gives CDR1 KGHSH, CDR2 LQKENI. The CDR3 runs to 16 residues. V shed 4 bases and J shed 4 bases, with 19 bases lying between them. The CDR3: CASSHTPGDRGETQYF. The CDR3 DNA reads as TGTGCCAGCTCACATACACCGGGAGACCGCGGAGAGACCCAGTACTTC.

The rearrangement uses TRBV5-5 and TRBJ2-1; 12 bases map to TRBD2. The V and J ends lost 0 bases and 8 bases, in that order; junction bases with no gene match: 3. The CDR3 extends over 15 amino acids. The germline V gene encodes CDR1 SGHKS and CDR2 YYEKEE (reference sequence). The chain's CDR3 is CASSLEASGGDEQFF. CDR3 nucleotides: TGTGCCAGCAGCTTGGAGGCTAGCGGGGGGGATGAGCAGTTCTTC.

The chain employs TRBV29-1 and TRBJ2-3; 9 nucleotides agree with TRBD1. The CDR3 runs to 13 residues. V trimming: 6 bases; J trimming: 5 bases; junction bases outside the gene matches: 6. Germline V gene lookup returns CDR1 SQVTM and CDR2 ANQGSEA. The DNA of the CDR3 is TGCAGCGTAGGGACAGGGTATGAAGATACGCAGTATTTT. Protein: CSVGTGYEDTQYF.

The CDR3: CASAREGSYNEQFF. The CDR3 DNA follows: TGTGCCAGTGCGCGGGAGGGGTCCTACAATGAGCAGTTCTTC. The chain combines TRBV19 with TRBJ2-1, with 9 bases aligning to TRBD2. The V and J ends lost 8 bases and 1 base, in that order; junction bases with no gene match: 3. Per the germline V gene, CDR1 is LNHDA and CDR2 is SQIVND (reference sequence). This CDR3 is 14 amino acids long.

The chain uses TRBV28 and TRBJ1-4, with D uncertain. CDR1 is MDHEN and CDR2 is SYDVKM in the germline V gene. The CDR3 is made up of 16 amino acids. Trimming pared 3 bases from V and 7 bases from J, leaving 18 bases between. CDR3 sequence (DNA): TGTGCCAGCAGTTTTGGAGGGCCAGGAGAAGGTGAAAAACTGTTTTTT. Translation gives CASSFGGPGEGEKLFF. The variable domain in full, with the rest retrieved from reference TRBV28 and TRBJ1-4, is DVKVTQSSRYLVKRTGEKVFLECVQDMDHENMFWYRQDPGLGLRLIYFSYDVKMKEKGDIPEGYSVSREKKERFSLILESASTNQTSMYLCASSFGGPGEGEKLFFGSGTQLSVL.

DNA for the CDR3: TGTGCCAGCAGCCAAGATTCTTATCGTCCGCAGGGGGGTTACAATGAGCAGTTCTTC. Amino acid sequence: CASSQDSYRPQGGYNEQFF. The rearrangement uses TRBV3-1 (or the pseudogene TRBV3-2) and TRBJ2-1; tentative D call: TRBD1 (7 bases). Germline CDR1 reads LGHDT; CDR2 reads YNNKEL (reference sequence). The CDR3 contains 19 residues. Trimming shortened V by 0 bases and J by 4 bases, and 22 bases separated the two germline ends.

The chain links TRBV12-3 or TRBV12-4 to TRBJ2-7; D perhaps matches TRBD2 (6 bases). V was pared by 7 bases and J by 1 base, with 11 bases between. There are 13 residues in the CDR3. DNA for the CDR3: TGTGCCAGCACCTGGGGGGTGTCCTACGAGCAGTACTTC. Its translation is CASTWGVSYEQYF.

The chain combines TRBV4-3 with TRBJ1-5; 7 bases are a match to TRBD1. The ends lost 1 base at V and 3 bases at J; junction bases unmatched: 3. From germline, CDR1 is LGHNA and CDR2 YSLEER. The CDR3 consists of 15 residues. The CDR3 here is CASSQGTGPNQPQHF. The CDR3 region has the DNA TGCGCCAGCAGCCAAGGGACAGGACCCAATCAGCCCCAGCATTTT.